The 6 T cell receptor beta chains in this list originate from one sample, sequenced in a study of cytomegalovirus exposure and HLA in healthy donors. PCR involved 60 Vbeta and 13 Jbeta primers. TCRdb's table, derived via immunoSEQ multiplex PCR, lists solely in-frame clones and lacks some. This table has about 200,000 clones, almost 70% appearing once. Material: PBMCs. Receptors originate from a man between 35 and 55 years old in good health and CMV-seropositive.

CDR3 DNA: TGTGCCAGCAGAGTGGCGGGCACAGATACGCAGTATTTT. Translated: CASRVAGTDTQYF. The chain employs TRBV9 and TRBJ2-3, with no clear D. The V gene lost 5 bases and the J gene lost 1 base, with 8 bases spanning the gap. The CDR3 is 13 residues long. CDR1 is SGDLS and CDR2 is YYNGEE in the germline V gene.

The chain links TRBV5-4 to TRBJ1-2, with no clear D. In germline, CDR1 is SGHNT, CDR2 YYREEE (reference sequence). Trimming cost V 3 bases and J 2 bases, with 5 bases left between them. The CDR3 is made up of 12 amino acids. CDR3 coding DNA: TGTGCCAGCAGCTCTCAGAACTATGGCTACACCTTC. Translated: CASSSQNYGYTF.

This clone was seen only a few times. The chain carries TRBV5-1 and TRBJ1-2, with 9 bases aligning to TRBD1. The ends lost 0 bases at V and 4 bases at J; junction bases unmatched: 1. The CDR3 has 14 residues. The germline V gene has CDR1 SGHRS and CDR2 YFSETQ. The CDR3 loop is CASSLGDRAYGYTF. DNA of the CDR3: TGCGCCAGCAGCTTGGGGGACAGGGCCTATGGCTACACCTTC. The whole variable domain, filled in from reference TRBV5-1 and TRBJ1-2, reads KAGVTQTPRYLIKTRGQQVTLSCSPISGHRSVSWYQQTPGQGLQFLFEYFSETQRNKGNFPGRFSGRQFSNSRSEMNVSTLELGDSALYLCASSLGDRAYGYTFGSGTRLTVV.

This clone was detected once. The rearrangement uses TRBV9 and TRBJ2-1; D is perhaps TRBD2 (6 bases). The V gene's germline CDR1 is SGDLS and CDR2 YYNGEE. Trimming pared 2 bases from V and 9 bases from J, leaving 12 bases between. The CDR3 consists of 13 residues. The CDR3 region has the DNA TGTGCCAGCAGCGTGGAGGGGATGGTTGAGCAGTTCTTC. It is translated as CASSVEGMVEQFF.

This chain links TRBV5-1 with TRBJ2-3; possible D gene TRBD2, 5 bases. Germline CDR1 is SGHRS and CDR2 is YFSETQ. Trimming took off 3 bases at V and 2 bases at J, with 10 bases between the two ends. The CDR3 extends over 14 amino acids. This CDR3 reads CASSYPADTDTQYF. CDR3 in DNA: TGCGCCAGCAGCTACCCAGCGGACACAGATACGCAGTATTTT.

V usage is TRBV5-1 and J usage is TRBJ2-5; possibly TRBD1 for D (5 bases). The J call is in doubt because the DNA end fits TRBJ2-7 better. The germline V gene has CDR1 SGHRS and CDR2 YFSETQ. CDR3 length: 14 amino acids. The CDR3 DNA follows: TGCGCCAGCAGCTTGGAATCAGGGTTGGACGAGCAGTACTTC. This sequence encodes CASSLESGLDEQYF.